This T cell receptor (beta chain) was captured by sequencing in a study of CD8+ T cells in alopecia areata. RNA extraction and reverse transcription yielded cDNA as sequencing template. The table came from immunoSEQ multiplex PCR; TCRdb's copy has only in-frame clones and leaves some out. This sample has about 140,000 clones; 65% to 90% occur once, and the top ten carry approximately 25%. About this clone: The sample contains more than one DNA sequence encoding this CDR3.

Trimming shortened V by 0 bases and J by 0 bases, and 7 bases separated the two germline ends. CDR1 is SGHDT, CDR2 YYEEEE, per germline. The CDR3 length is 15 residues. Regarding treatment: oral pan-JAK inhibitor, 5-10 mg twice daily. The origin of this receptor is a human donor with alopecia areata. V is TRBV5-6 and J is TRBJ2-1; a possible D gene is TRBD1 (6 bases). The sample in question was CD8+ T cells sorted from blood, obtained at week 4, from a patient treated with tofacitinib. CDR3 bases: TGTGCCAGCAGCTTGGAACAGGGCTCCTACAATGAGCAGTTCTTC. As protein: CASSLEQGSYNEQFF.